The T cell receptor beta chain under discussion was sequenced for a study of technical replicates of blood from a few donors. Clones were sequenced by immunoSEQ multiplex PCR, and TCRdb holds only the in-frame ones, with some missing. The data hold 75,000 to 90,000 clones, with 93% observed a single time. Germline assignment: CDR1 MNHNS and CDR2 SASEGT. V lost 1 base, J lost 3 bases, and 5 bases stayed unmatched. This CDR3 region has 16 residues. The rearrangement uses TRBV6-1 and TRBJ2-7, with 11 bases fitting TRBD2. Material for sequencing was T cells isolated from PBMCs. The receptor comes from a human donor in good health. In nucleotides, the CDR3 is TGTGCCAGCAGTGAAGAAACTAGCGGGAGTATCTACGAGCAGTACTTC. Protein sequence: CASSEETSGSIYEQYF.